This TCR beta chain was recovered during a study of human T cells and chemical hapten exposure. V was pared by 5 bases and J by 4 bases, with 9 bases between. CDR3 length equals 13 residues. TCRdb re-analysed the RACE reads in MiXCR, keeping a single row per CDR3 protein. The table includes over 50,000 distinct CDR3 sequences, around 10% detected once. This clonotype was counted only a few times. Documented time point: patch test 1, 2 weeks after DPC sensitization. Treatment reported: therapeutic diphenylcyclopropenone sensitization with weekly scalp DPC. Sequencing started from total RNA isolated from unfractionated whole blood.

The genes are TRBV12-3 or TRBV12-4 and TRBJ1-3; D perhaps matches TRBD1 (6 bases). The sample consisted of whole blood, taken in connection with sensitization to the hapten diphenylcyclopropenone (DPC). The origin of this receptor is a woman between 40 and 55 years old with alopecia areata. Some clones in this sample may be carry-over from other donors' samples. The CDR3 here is CASSPGAGNTIYF. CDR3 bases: TGTGCCAGCAGTCCAGGGGCAGGAAACACCATATATTTT.